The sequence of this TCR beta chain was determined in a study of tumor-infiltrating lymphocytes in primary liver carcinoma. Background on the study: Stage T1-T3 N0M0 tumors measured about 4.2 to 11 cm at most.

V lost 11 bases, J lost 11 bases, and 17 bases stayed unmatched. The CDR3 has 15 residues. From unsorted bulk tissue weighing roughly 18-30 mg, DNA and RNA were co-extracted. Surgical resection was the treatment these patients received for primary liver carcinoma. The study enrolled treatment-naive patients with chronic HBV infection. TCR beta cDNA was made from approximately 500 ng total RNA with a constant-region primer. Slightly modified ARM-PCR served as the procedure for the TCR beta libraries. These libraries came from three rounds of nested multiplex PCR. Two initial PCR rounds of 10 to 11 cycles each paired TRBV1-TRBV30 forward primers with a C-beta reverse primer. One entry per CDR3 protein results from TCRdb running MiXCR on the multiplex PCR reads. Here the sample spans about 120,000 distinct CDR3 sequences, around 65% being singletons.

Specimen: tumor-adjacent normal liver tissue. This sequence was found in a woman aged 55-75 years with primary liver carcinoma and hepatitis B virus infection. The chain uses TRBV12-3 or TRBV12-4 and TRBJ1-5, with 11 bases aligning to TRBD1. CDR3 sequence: CAGSFAGQGGRAQHF. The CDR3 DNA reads TGTGCCGGAAGTTTTGCGGGACAGGGGGGCCGTGCCCAGCATTTT.